This TCR beta chain was captured in a study of CD4 T cells in relation to SARS-CoV-2 and coronaviruses. About the research overall: After roughly eleven days of antigen culture, PBMC TCR beta CDR3s were sequenced. Controls used an HIV-1 Nef peptide pool or no peptide. Notes on the study in general: SARS-CoV-2-driven expansion was significantly weaker in crossreactive than monoreactive clones.

This CDR3 is 13 amino acids long. V gave up 7 bases and J gave up 1 base, with 8 bases separating them. The repertoire was sequenced with immunoSEQ multiplex PCR; TCRdb's copy has only in-frame clones and lacks some. The sample contains tens of thousands of clones, less than 75% of which appear only once. Unexposed donor CD4+ T cells date from about 2011-2018, before the COVID-19 pandemic. The cells were cultured for roughly 11 days before CD4+ T cells were isolated. On days 3 and 7, cultures got half fresh IL-2 medium. This clone occurred a few times. Its antigen remains unidentified. This chain uses TRBV12-3 or TRBV12-4 with TRBJ1-5; D unresolved. The sequence came from a human donor in good health. The material sequenced was CD4+ T cells from PBMCs, cultured in vitro. CDR3 region: CASKTGSNQPQHF. The CDR3 DNA reads as TGTGCCAGCAAAACGGGGAGCAATCAGCCCCAGCATTTT.